The clone carrying this T cell receptor (beta chain) appeared many times. Its antigen remains unknown. Amplification yielded TCR beta CDR3 regions, with RNA transcripts as the source. The study used the HTBI primer set for a first-round RT-PCR of the TCR CDR3. In TCRdb, the multiplex PCR reads were re-called with MiXCR into one record per CDR3 protein. The table includes about 410,000 distinct CDR3 sequences, about 14% detected once. CDR1 is MDHEN, CDR2 SYDVKM, per germline. CDR3 size: 15 residues. The V end lost 7 bases, the J end lost 4 bases, and 16 bases lay between the germline ends. These data are taken from a study of T cells in Graves' hyperthyroidism and ophthalmopathy. Lactation, pregnancy, other autoimmune disease or uncontrolled infection led to exclusion of patients. The PBMCs were taken from over 9.5 ml of fresh peripheral blood. Study results and limitations: Among clonotypes expanded in thyroid above 0.001, most were also found in blood.

The chain links TRBV28 to TRBJ2-2; possibly TRBD2 for D (7 bases). This sequence originates from a woman aged 25 to 39 with Graves' ophthalmopathy. The sequencing sample was made of blood. CDR3 region: CASTRGGAFTGELFF. DNA for the CDR3: TGTGCCAGCACCCGTGGGGGGGCATTCACCGGGGAGCTGTTTTTT. Looking up the rest from reference TRBV28 and TRBJ2-2 gives the full variable domain: DVKVTQSSRYLVKRTGEKVFLECVQDMDHENMFWYRQDPGLGLRLIYFSYDVKMKEKGDIPEGYSVSREKKERFSLILESASTNQTSMYLCASTRGGAFTGELFFGEGSRLTVL.